This is a list of T cell receptor beta chains from one sample in a study of T cells after posttransplantation cyclophosphamide. Method: immunoSEQ multiplex PCR; TCRdb's copy keeps in-frame clones and lacks some. This sample includes under 50,000 clones with no singletons; its ten biggest clones take up 2% to 2.5%. Material for sequencing was PBMCs. The receptors shown here come from a man aged 35 to 55 in good health, CMV-negative, and a related stem cell transplant donor. CDR3s leave out the opening cysteine and the closing phenylalanine or tryptophan.

j_call v_call cdr3_aa
TRBJ2-1 TRBV7-9 ASSLVAGSSYNEQF
TRBJ2-7 TRBV14 ASSAGAYEQY
TRBJ2-3 TRBV5-4 ASSPGGGGRADTQY
TRBJ1-3 TRBV19 ASSIVGTPNSGNTIY
TRBJ1-5 TRBV6-4 ASSPRGNQPQH
TRBJ1-1 TRBV28 ASRREVNTEAF
TRBJ2-3 TRBV7-9 ASSSTGVSTDTQY
TRBJ1-5 TRBV29-1 SVGQFNQPQH
TRBJ2-1 TRBV7-3 ASSLGTSGSDEQF
TRBJ1-2 TRBV2 ASRQPRGYT
TRBJ1-1 TRBV30 AWSSGSNTEAF
TRBJ1-2 TRBV4-2 ASSQDLGRVYGYT
TRBJ1-2 TRBV13 ASSANRGGYT
TRBJ1-4 TRBV19 ASSTGTGFEKLF
TRBJ1-2 TRBV7-9 ASSSYSPLQGNYGYT
TRBJ1-2 TRBV19 ASSSWTGREGGYT
TRBJ2-7 TRBV5-5 ASSLTSGDGPTREQY
TRBJ2-3 TRBV4-2 ASSQDWQGTDTQY
TRBJ1-2 TRBV6-5 ASSHDRVYGYT
TRBJ2-2 TRBV11-2 ASSLPGQWGGELF
TRBJ2-2 TRBV15 ATSSDSSPHGELF
TRBJ1-2 TRBV28 ASSLLVSGYGYT
TRBJ2-5 TRBV5-4 ASSPGTGGLEQY
TRBJ2-1 TRBV19 ASSAHRDRGSDEQF
TRBJ1-1 TRBV7-3 ASSQQGNTEAF
TRBJ2-7 TRBV10-3 AISERDRDEQY
TRBJ2-5 TRBV21-1 ASSGGDRGVGGGETQY
TRBJ2-5 TRBV7-9 ASSWGTSGSTETQY
TRBJ1-1 TRBV10-3 AITRGNVDTEAF
TRBJ2-5 TRBV28 ASSTLGGRETQY
TRBJ1-6 TRBV14 ASSQDAGAVSPLH
TRBJ1-1 TRBV5-1 ASSLDRVNTEAF
TRBJ2-2 TRBV10-2 ASSLSGELF
TRBJ2-1 TRBV5-4 ASSFSSANNEQF
TRBJ2-3 TRBV28 ASSGPAGVSDTQY